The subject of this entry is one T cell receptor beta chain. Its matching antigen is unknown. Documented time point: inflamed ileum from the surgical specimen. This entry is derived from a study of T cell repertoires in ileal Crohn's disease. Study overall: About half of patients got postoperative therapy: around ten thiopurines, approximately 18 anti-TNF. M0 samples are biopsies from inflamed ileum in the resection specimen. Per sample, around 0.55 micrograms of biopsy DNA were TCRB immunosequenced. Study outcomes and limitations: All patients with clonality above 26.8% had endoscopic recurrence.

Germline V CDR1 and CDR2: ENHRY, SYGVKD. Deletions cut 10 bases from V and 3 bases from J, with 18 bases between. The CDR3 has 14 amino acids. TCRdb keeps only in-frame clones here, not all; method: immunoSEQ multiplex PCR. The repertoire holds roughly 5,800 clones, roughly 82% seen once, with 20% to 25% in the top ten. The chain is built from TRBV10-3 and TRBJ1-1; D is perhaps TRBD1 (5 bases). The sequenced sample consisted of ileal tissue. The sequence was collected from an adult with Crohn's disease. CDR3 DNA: TGTGCCACCAGAGGTGGGGGTTTGGACACTGAAGCTTTCTTT. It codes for CATRGGGLDTEAFF.